Shown below are 4 T cell receptor beta chains from a single sample sequenced in a study of T cells in Graves' hyperthyroidism and ophthalmopathy. RNA transcripts provided the source from which TCR beta CDR3 regions were amplified. HTBI primers were employed in a first-round RT-PCR of the TCR CDR3. TCRdb passed the multiplex PCR reads through MiXCR, listing each CDR3 protein once. Altogether fewer than 500,000 distinct CDR3 sequences are present, roughly 14% being singletons, with the ten largest covering about 13%. Sequenced sample: blood. The receptors come from a man younger than 30 with Graves' ophthalmopathy.

This clonotype was recorded many times. V gene TRBV11-2 combines with J gene TRBJ2-1; tentatively, D is TRBD1 (6 bases). CDR1 SGHAT and CDR2 FQNNGV come from the germline V gene. There are 16 residues in the CDR3. The ends were cut back, 2 bases at V and 5 bases at J, with 16 bases in the middle. CDR3 loop: CASSLLLGAFNNEQFF. CDR3 DNA sequence: TGTGCCAGCAGCTTACTTTTGGGGGCCTTTAACAATGAGCAGTTCTTC.

This clonotype was seen a handful of times. The chain is built from TRBV14 and TRBJ2-1; 11 bases align to TRBD2. Per the germline V gene, CDR1 is SGHDN and CDR2 is FVKESK. The CDR3 has 17 amino acids. V gave up 1 base and J gave up 3 bases; unmatched junction bases: 5. The CDR3 protein is CASSQAPGTSGYNEQFF. The CDR3 DNA is TGTGCCAGCAGCCAAGCACCCGGGACTAGCGGCTACAATGAGCAGTTCTTC.

This sequence joins TRBV7-9 and TRBJ2-1, with 8 bases that match TRBD1. CDR1 and CDR2 from the germline V gene are SEHNR and FQNEAQ (reference sequence). V was clipped by 2 bases and J by 0 bases; unmatched bases: 6. The length of the CDR3 is 17 residues. CDR3 DNA: TGTGCCAGCAGCTTAAGTTGGACAGGGAGCTCCTACAATGAGCAGTTCTTC. The encoded protein is CASSLSWTGSSYNEQFF.

The rearrangement links TRBV7-9 to TRBJ2-7, with 9 bases that match TRBD1. CDR1 is SEHNR and CDR2 is FQNEAQ in the germline V gene (reference sequence). The CDR3 spans 14 residues. V was clipped by 5 bases and J by 2 bases; unmatched bases: 4. CDR3 nucleotides: TGTGCCAGCAGCGGGACAGGGCCCACCTACGAGCAGTACTTC. Its protein product is CASSGTGPTYEQYF.